This TCR beta chain was captured in a study of CD8 T cells in Susac syndrome. With random hexamers, roughly 0.45 to 1 ug RNA was reverse transcribed. immunoSEQ multiplex PCR amplified TCR beta CDR3 across 54 Vbeta, 13 Jbeta. MiXCR was run by TCRdb on the immunoSEQ multiplex PCR reads, yielding one entry per CDR3 protein. The sample shows approximately 190,000 distinct CDR3 sequences, about 95% of them seen only once. V was cut by 5 bases and J by 6 bases, with 17 bases left in between. The germline V gene has CDR1 MNHEY and CDR2 SMNVEV (reference sequence). The CDR3 is 15 residues long. Overall study findings and caveats: In its TCR sequencing and HLA analysis, the study acknowledged that the number of individuals was relatively small.

Note on this clonotype: Its specificity is not known.

The sample taken for sequencing was CD4+ T cells from PBMCs. The clonotype comes from a human donor with multiple sclerosis. The chain is built from TRBV27 and TRBJ2-4; D unresolved. DNA for the CDR3: TGTGCCAGCAGTGCGAATCCCCCGTGGGGAAACATTCAGTACTTC. Translation: CASSANPPWGNIQYF.